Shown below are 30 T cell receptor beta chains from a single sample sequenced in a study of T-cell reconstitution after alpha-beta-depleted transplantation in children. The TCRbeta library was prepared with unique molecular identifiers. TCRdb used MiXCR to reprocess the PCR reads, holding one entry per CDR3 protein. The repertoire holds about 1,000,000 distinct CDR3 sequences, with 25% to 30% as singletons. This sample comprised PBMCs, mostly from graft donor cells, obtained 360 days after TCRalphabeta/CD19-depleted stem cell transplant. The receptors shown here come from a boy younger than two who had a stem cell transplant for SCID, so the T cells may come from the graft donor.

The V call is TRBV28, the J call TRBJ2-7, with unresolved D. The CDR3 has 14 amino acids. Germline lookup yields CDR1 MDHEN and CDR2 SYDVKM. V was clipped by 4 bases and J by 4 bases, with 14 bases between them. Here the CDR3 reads CASSSTPHTYEQYF. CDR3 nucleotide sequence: TGTGCCAGCAGTTCCACCCCCCACACATACGAGCAGTACTTC.

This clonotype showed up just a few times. The CDR3 DNA is TGTGCCATCAGTGAGTCCAGGACCGCTTCCTACGAGCAGTACTTC. This codes for CAISESRTASYEQYF. The chain links TRBV10-3 to TRBJ2-7; D is unclear. Between the trimmed V and J ends, which lost 0 bases and 1 base, there was a span of 10 bases. The V gene's germline CDR1 is ENHRY and CDR2 SYGVKD. This CDR3 spans 15 amino acids.

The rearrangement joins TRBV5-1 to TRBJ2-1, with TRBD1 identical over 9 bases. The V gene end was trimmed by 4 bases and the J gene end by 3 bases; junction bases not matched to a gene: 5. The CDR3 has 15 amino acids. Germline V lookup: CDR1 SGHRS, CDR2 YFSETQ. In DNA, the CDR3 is TGCGCCAGCAGCCTTGACAGGGGGTACTACAATGAGCAGTTCTTC. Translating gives CASSLDRGYYNEQFF.

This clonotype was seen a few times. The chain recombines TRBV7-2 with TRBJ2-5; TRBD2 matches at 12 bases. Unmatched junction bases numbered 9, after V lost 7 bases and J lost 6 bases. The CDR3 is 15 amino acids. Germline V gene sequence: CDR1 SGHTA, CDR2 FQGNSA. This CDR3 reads CASTPSGGAGKTQYF. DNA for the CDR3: TGTGCCAGCACTCCTAGCGGGGGGGCCGGTAAGACCCAGTACTTC.

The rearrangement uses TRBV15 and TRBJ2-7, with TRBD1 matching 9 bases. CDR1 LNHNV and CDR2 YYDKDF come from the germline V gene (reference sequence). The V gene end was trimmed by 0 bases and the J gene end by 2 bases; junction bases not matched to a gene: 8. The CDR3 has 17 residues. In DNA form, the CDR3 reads TGTGCCACCAGCAGAGATACATGGGGACAGGGAGCCTACGAGCAGTACTTC. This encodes CATSRDTWGQGAYEQYF. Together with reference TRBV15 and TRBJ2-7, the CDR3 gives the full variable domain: DAMVIQNPRYQVTQFGKPVTLSCSQTLNHNVMYWYQQKSSQAPKLLFHYYDKDFNNEADTPDNFQSRRPNTSFCFLDIRSPGLGDTAMYLCATSRDTWGQGAYEQYFGPGTRLTVT.

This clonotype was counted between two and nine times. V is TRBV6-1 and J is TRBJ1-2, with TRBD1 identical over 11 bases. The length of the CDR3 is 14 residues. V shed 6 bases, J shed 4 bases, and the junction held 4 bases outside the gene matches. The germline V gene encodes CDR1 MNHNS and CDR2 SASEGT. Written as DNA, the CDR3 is TGTGCCAGCAGAGGACAGGGGGCTGGCTATGGCTACACCTTC. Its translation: CASRGQGAGYGYTF.

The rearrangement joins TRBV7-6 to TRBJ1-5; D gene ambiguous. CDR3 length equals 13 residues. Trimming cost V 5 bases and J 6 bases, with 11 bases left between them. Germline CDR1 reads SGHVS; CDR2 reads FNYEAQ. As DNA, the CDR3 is TGTGCCAGCAGCCACTCCCCAGGTCAGCCCCAGCATTTT. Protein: CASSHSPGQPQHF.

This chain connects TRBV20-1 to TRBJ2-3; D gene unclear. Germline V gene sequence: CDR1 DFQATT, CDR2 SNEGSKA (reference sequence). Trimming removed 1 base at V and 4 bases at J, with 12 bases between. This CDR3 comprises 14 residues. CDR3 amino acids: CSARAWTAPDTQYF. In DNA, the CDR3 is TGCAGTGCTAGAGCCTGGACGGCCCCAGATACGCAGTATTTT.

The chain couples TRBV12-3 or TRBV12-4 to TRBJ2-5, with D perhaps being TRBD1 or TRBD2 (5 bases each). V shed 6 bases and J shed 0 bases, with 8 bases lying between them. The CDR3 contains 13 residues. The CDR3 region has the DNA TGTGCCAGCAGGTGGGGGTACCAAGAGACCCAGTACTTC. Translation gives CASRWGYQETQYF.

CDR3 nucleotides: TGTGCCAGCAGTTTCGGGCAGGTTAAAGGCGAGCAGTACTTC. Encoded protein: CASSFGQVKGEQYF. This chain joins TRBV12-3 or TRBV12-4 and TRBJ2-7; D gene uncertain. V was cut by 3 bases and J by 6 bases, with 15 bases left in between. The CDR3 sequence is 14 residues long.

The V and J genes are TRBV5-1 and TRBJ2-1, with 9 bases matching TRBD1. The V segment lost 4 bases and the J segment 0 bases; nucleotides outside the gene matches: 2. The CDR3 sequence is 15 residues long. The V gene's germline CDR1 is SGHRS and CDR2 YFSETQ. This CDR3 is CASSTGQGSYNEQFF. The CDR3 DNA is TGCGCCAGCAGCACGGGACAGGGCTCCTACAATGAGCAGTTCTTC. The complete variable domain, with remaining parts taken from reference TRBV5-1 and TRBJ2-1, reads KAGVTQTPRYLIKTRGQQVTLSCSPISGHRSVSWYQQTPGQGLQFLFEYFSETQRNKGNFPGRFSGRQFSNSRSEMNVSTLELGDSALYLCASSTGQGSYNEQFFGPGTRLTVL.

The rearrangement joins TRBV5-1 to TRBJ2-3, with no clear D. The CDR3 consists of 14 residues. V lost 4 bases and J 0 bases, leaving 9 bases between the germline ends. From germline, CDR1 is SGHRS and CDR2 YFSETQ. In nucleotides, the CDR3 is TGCGCCAGCAGCAGGTCGACTAGCACAGATACGCAGTATTTT. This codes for CASSRSTSTDTQYF.

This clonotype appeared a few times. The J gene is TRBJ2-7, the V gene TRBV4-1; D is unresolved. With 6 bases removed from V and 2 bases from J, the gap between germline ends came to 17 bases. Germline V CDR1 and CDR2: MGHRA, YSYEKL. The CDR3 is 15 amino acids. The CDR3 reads CASSPIGRIAYEQYF. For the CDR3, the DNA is TGCGCCAGCAGTCCGATTGGCCGAATCGCCTACGAGCAGTACTTC.

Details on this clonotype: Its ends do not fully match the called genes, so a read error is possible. This chain's CDR3 is CSAPQEAQYF. CDR3 DNA: TGCAGTGCCCCCCAAGAGGCCCAGTACTTC. The chain employs TRBV20-1 and TRBJ2-5; D unclear. This CDR3 spans 10 amino acids. The germline V gene has CDR1 DFQATT and CDR2 SNEGSKA (reference sequence).

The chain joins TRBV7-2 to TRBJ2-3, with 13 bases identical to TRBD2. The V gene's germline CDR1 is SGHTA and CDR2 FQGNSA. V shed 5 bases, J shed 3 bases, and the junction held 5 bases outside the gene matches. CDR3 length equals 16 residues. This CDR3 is CASSTTSGGGTDTQYF. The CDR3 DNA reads TGTGCCAGCAGCACTACTAGCGGGGGGGGAACAGATACGCAGTATTTT.

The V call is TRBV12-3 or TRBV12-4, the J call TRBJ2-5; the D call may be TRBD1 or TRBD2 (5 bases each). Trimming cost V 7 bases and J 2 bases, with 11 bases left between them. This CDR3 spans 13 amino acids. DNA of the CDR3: TGTGCCAGCACCCTAGGGACGCAAGAGACCCAGTACTTC. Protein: CASTLGTQETQYF.

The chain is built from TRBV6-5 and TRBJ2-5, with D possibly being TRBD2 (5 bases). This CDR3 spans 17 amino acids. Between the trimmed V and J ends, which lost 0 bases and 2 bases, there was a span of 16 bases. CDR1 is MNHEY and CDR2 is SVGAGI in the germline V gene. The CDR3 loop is CASSYSLGSPGQETQYF. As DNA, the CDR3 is TGTGCCAGCAGTTACTCGTTAGGCTCCCCGGGGCAAGAGACCCAGTACTTC.

The CDR3 bases are TGTGCCAGCAGCCCGACTAGGGGGACCAATGAGCAGTTCTTC. It yields the protein CASSPTRGTNEQFF. This chain uses TRBV11-2 with TRBJ2-1, with D perhaps given as TRBD1 or TRBD2 (6 bases each). Trimming took off 5 bases at V and 6 bases at J, with 14 bases between the two ends. The CDR3 sequence is 14 residues long. Germline V gives CDR1 SGHAT, CDR2 FQNNGV.

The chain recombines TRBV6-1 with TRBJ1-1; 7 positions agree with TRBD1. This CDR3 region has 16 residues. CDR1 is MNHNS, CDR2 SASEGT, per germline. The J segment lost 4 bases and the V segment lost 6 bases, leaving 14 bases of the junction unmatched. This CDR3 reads CASRPADRRLGTEAFF. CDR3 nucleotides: TGTGCCAGCAGGCCTGCGGACAGGCGACTTGGCACTGAAGCTTTCTTT.

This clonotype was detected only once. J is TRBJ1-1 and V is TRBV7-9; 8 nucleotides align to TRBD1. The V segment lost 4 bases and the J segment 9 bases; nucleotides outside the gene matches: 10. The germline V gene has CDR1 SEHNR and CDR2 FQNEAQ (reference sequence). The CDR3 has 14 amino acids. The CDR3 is CASSYSQGADKAFF. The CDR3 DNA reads TGTGCCAGCAGCTACTCCCAGGGGGCTGACAAAGCTTTCTTT.

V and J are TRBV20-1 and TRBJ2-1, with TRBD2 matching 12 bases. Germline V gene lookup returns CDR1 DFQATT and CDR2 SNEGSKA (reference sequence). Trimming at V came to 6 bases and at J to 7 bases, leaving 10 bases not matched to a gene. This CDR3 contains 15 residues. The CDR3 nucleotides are TGCAGTGCACCTAGCGGGGGGGCCTGGGGGAATGAGCAGTTCTTC. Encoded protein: CSAPSGGAWGNEQFF.

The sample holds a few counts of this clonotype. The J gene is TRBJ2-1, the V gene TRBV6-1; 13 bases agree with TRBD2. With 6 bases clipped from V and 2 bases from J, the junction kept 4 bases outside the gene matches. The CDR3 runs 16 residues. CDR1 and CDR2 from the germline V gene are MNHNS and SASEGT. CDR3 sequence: CASRPGLAGPYNEQFF. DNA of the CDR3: TGTGCCAGCAGACCGGGACTAGCGGGGCCCTACAATGAGCAGTTCTTC.

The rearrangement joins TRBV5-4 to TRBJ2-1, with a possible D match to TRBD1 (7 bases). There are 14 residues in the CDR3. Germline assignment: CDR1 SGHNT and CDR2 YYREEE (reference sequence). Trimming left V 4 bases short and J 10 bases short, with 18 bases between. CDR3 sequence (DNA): TGTGCCAGCAGCCCCCAGGGGGGTCGGGGCGAGCAGTTCTTC. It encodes CASSPQGGRGEQFF.

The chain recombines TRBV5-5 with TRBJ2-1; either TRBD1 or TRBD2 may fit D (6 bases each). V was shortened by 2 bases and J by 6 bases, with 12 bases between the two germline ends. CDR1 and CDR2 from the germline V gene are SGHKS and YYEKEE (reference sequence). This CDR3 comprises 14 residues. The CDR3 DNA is TGTGCCAGCAGCTTTGGTCCGGGGGCCAATGAGCAGTTCTTC. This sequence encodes CASSFGPGANEQFF.

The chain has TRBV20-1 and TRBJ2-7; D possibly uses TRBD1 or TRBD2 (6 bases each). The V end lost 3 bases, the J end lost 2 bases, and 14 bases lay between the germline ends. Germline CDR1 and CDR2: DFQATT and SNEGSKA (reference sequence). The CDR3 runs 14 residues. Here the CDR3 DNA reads TGCAGTGCTAGCTGGGGGGCCTTTCCCTACGAGCAGTACTTC. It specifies CSASWGAFPYEQYF.

The CDR3 DNA sequence: TGCGCCAGCAGCTTGGAACGGGGGATTCCCTATTACAATGAGCAGTTCTTC. This gives the protein CASSLERGIPYYNEQFF. The chain recombines TRBV5-1 with TRBJ2-1; D is perhaps TRBD2 (6 bases). Germline V gene sequence: CDR1 SGHRS, CDR2 YFSETQ. There are 17 residues in the CDR3. The V and J ends lost 0 bases and 4 bases respectively, with 17 bases between them.

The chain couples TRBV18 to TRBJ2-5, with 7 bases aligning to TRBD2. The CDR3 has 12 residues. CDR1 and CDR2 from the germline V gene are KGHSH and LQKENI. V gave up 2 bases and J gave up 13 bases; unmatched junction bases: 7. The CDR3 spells CASSPTSGAAYF. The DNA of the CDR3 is TGTGCCAGCTCACCAACCAGCGGGGCTGCGTACTTC.

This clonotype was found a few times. DNA for the CDR3: TGCAGTGCTTGGGGGCCTAGCACAGATACGCAGTATTTT. Protein sequence: CSAWGPSTDTQYF. The chain carries TRBV20-1 and TRBJ2-3; the D gene is possibly TRBD1 (6 bases). The CDR3 extends over 13 amino acids. V was shortened by 5 bases and J by 0 bases, with 9 bases between the two germline ends. Germline V CDR1 and CDR2: DFQATT, SNEGSKA (reference sequence).

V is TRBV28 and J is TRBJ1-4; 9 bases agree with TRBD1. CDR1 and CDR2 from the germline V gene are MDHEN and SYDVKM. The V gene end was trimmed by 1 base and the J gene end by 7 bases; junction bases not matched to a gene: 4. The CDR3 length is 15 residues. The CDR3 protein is CASSLSGTGREKLFF. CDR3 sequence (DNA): TGTGCCAGCAGTTTATCCGGGACAGGGCGTGAAAAACTGTTTTTT.

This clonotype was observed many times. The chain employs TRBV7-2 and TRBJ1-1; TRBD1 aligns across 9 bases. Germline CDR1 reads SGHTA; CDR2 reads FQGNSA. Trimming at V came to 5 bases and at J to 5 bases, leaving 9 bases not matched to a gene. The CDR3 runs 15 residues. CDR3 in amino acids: CASSPRTGEGTEAFF. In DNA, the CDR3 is TGTGCCAGCAGCCCTAGGACAGGGGAGGGAACTGAAGCTTTCTTT.